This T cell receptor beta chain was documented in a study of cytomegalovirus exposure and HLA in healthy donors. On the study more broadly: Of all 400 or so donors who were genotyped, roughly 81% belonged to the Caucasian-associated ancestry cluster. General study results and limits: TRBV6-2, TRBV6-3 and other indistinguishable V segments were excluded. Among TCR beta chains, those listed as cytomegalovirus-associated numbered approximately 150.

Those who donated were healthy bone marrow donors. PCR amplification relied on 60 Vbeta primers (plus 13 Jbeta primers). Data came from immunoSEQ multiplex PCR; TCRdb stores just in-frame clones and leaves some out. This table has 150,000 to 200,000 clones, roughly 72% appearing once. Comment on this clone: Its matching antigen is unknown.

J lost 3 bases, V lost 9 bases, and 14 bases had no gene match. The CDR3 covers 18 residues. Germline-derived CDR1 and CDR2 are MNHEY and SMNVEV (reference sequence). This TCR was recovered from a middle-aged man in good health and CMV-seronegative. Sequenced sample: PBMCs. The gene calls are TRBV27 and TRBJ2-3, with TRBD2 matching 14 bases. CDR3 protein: CASIAGTSGSGRTDTQYF. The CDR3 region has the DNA TGTGCCAGTATCGCCGGGACTAGCGGGAGCGGTCGGACAGATACGCAGTATTTT.